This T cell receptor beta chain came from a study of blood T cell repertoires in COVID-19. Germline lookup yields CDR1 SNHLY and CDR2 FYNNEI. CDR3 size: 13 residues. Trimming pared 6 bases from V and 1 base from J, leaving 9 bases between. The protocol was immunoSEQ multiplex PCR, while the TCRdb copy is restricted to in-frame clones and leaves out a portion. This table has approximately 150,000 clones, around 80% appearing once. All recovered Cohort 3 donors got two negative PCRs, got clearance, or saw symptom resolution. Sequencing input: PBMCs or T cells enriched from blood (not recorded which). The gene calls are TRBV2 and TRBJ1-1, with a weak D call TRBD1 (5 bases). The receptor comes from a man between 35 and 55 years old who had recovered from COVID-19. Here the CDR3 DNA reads TGTGCCAGCAGCCCTAGGGGGAACACTGAAGCTTTCTTT. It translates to CASSPRGNTEAFF.